These T cell receptor beta chains were read from a single sample in a study of Graves' ophthalmopathy and Graves' hyperthyroidism. Using its own MiXCR run on the multiplex PCR reads, TCRdb lists one record per CDR3 protein. Of a few hundred thousand distinct CDR3 sequences in the sample, around 21% were seen once. The sequenced sample consisted of peripheral blood. The receptor set was obtained from a woman aged 18-29 years with stable Graves' hyperthyroidism. Each CDR3 is given with its conserved first and last residue.

v_gene: TRBV28
j_gene: TRBJ2-5
CDR3aa: CASSLETGETQYF

v_gene: TRBV20-1
j_gene: TRBJ2-7
CDR3aa: CSARDPSGSYGQYF

v_gene: TRBV28
j_gene: TRBJ2-3
CDR3aa: CASSLPTDTQYF

v_gene: TRBV2
j_gene: TRBJ2-5
CDR3aa: CASSEARTFQETQYF

v_gene: TRBV6-5
j_gene: TRBJ1-1
CDR3aa: CASSRYNRGLGPNTEAFF

v_gene: TRBV5-1
j_gene: TRBJ2-2
CDR3aa: CASSEAGNTGELFF

v_gene: TRBV18
j_gene: TRBJ2-5
CDR3aa: CASSPLGPGVNQITQETQYF

v_gene: TRBV20-1
j_gene: TRBJ2-7
CDR3aa: CSAPGQGISYEQYF

v_gene: TRBV2
j_gene: TRBJ2-7
CDR3aa: CASDYLGPPGRRNSYEQYF

v_gene: TRBV6-2/TRBV6-3
j_gene: TRBJ2-5
CDR3aa: CASSHLGWASGQETQYF

v_gene: TRBV20-1
j_gene: TRBJ1-5
CDR3aa: CSASFGLESNQPQHF

v_gene: TRBV20-1
j_gene: TRBJ2-5
CDR3aa: CSARTGTGLGPQETQYF

v_gene: TRBV6-5
j_gene: TRBJ1-1
CDR3aa: CASSYGGGSEAFF

v_gene: TRBV5-1
j_gene: TRBJ1-2
CDR3aa: CASSFGPLRGDYGYTF

v_gene: TRBV6-5
j_gene: TRBJ2-5
CDR3aa: CASRVRGLETQYF

v_gene: TRBV12-3/TRBV12-4
j_gene: TRBJ1-1
CDR3aa: CASSPRRAVPEAFF

v_gene: TRBV12-3/TRBV12-4
j_gene: TRBJ2-2
CDR3aa: CATKAGGELFF

v_gene: TRBV7-4
j_gene: TRBJ2-7
CDR3aa: CASSLLGLAGTVYEQYF

v_gene: TRBV7-2
j_gene: TRBJ1-2
CDR3aa: CASSFIFIGIREPVANYVYTF

v_gene: TRBV7-2
j_gene: TRBJ1-1
CDR3aa: CASSRPRGGNTEAFF